This entry lists 27 T cell receptor beta chains sequenced from one sample in a study of T cells in Graves' hyperthyroidism and ophthalmopathy. RNA transcripts were the template for amplifying TCR beta CDR3 regions. A first-round RT-PCR of the TCR CDR3 used the HTBI primer set. TCRdb used MiXCR to reprocess the multiplex PCR reads, holding one entry per CDR3 protein. This table holds under 400,000 distinct CDR3 sequences, over 15% found once. Sequenced: blood. The origin of the receptors is a woman aged 40 to 50 with Graves' ophthalmopathy.

In its sample, this clonotype was seen many times. This chain links TRBV7-8 with TRBJ1-2; D is uncertain. This CDR3 contains 14 residues. With 5 bases removed from V and 1 base from J, the gap between germline ends came to 11 bases. The germline CDR1 and CDR2 sequences are SGHVS and FQNEAQ. CDR3 sequence: CASSPDGVNYGYTF. DNA of the CDR3: TGTGCCAGCAGCCCCGACGGGGTTAACTATGGCTACACCTTC. Full variable domain (outside the CDR3, taken from reference TRBV7-8 and TRBJ1-2): GAGVSQSPRYKVAKRGQDVALRCDPISGHVSLFWYQQALGQGPEFLTYFQNEAQLDKSGLPSDRFFAERPEGSVSTLKIQRTQQEDSAVYLCASSPDGVNYGYTFGSGTRLTVV.

This clonotype was observed at least ten times. A read error may be the cause here, since a much bigger clone is one base away. The chain has TRBV12-3 or TRBV12-4 and TRBJ1-1; possible D gene TRBD1, 5 bases. This CDR3 has 14 residues. CDR3: CASSPRDWGTEASF. The CDR3 DNA is TGTGCCAGCAGTCCCCGGGACTGGGGGACTGAAGCTTCCTTT.

Concerning this clonotype itself: This may be a read error, as it is one base from a much larger clone. The J gene is TRBJ2-1, the V gene TRBV6-1; the match to TRBD2 covers 10 bases. The CDR3 is 16 residues long. Germline loops: CDR1 MNHNS, CDR2 SASEGT. CDR3 bases: TGTGCCAGCAGCAAGACCCTAGCGGGAGCATACAATGATCAGTTCTTC. Translated: CASSKTLAGAYNDQFF.

This clonotype was found many times. V and J are TRBV6-5 and TRBJ2-7; 7 bases match TRBD2. Germline trimming cut 2 bases from V and 4 bases from J; bases unmatched to any gene: 5. The length of the CDR3 is 14 residues. Germline V gene sequence: CDR1 MNHEY, CDR2 SVGAGI. The chain's CDR3 is CASSYGRGSYEQYF. The CDR3 nucleotides are TGTGCCAGCAGTTACGGGAGGGGTTCGTACGAGCAGTACTTC.

This clonotype occurred many times. The J gene is TRBJ1-5, the V gene TRBV29-1; D not certain. The CDR3 runs to 13 residues. The V and J ends lost 4 bases and 1 base respectively, with 8 bases between them. Germline CDR1 SQVTM, CDR2 ANQGSEA. The CDR3 region has the DNA TGCAGCGTTGGAGAGGACAGCAATCAGCCCCAGCATTTT. Amino acid sequence: CSVGEDSNQPQHF.

This clonotype showed up just a few times. The chain links TRBV7-2 to TRBJ1-1; D unclear. V lost 0 bases and J lost 4, with 15 bases in between. Germline loops: CDR1 SGHTA, CDR2 FQGNSA. The CDR3 contains 16 residues. The CDR3 region has the DNA TGTGCCAGCAGCTTAGCCGTAGGGAGTGCGGGCACTGAAGCTTTCTTT. It yields the protein CASSLAVGSAGTEAFF. Complete variable domain (other parts from reference TRBV7-2 and TRBJ1-1): GAGVSQSPSNKVTEKGKDVELRCDPISGHTALYWYRQSLGQGLEFLIYFQGNSAPDKSGLPSDRFSAERTGGSVSTLTIQRTQQEDSAVYLCASSLAVGSAGTEAFFGQGTRLTVV.

For this clonotype: This may be a read error, as it is one base from a much larger clone. This sequence joins TRBV18 and TRBJ1-5, with 7 bases identical to TRBD1. Germline V CDR1 and CDR2: KGHSH, LQKENI. The CDR3 contains 15 residues. The CDR3 DNA follows: TGTACCAGCTCACCGAAAGGGGGCTCTGGTCAGCCCCAGCATTTT. Protein product: CTSSPKGGSGQPQHF.

The sample holds many counts of this clonotype. The gene calls are TRBV4-2 and TRBJ2-7; 8 nucleotides agree with TRBD1. V was clipped by 4 bases and J by 6 bases; unmatched bases: 11. The CDR3 sequence is 15 residues long. Germline CDR1 and CDR2: LGHNA and YNFKEQ. In DNA form, the CDR3 reads TGTGCCAGCAGCCGAGATAGTGGACAGGGCCGCGAGCAGTACTTC. It codes for CASSRDSGQGREQYF.

This clonotype was observed many times. This chain connects TRBV27 to TRBJ1-5; D unclear. Trimming pared 1 base from V and 6 bases from J, leaving 10 bases between. There are 14 residues in the CDR3. Germline CDR1 MNHEY, CDR2 SMNVEV (reference sequence). This chain's CDR3 is CASSLFGNSQPQHF. DNA for the CDR3: TGTGCCAGCAGTTTATTTGGCAACAGTCAGCCCCAGCATTTT.

This clonotype showed up many times. The V call is TRBV7-2, the J call TRBJ2-5; D ambiguous. The germline V gene encodes CDR1 SGHTA and CDR2 FQGNSA. Between the trimmed V and J ends, which lost 8 bases and 5 bases, there was a span of 9 bases. The length of the CDR3 is 11 residues. The CDR3 coding sequence is TGTGCCAGCGCTACCGGGGAGACCCAGTACTTC. Protein sequence: CASATGETQYF.

This clonotype showed up many times. The chain links TRBV28 to TRBJ1-5; TRBD1 is a possible D gene (5 bases). V lost 6 bases and J lost 9, with 12 bases in between. Germline V gene lookup returns CDR1 MDHEN and CDR2 SYDVKM. This CDR3 has 12 amino acids. CDR3: CASRLRGWPQHF. CDR3 in DNA: TGTGCCAGCAGGCTCCGGGGGTGGCCCCAGCATTTT.

The sample holds many counts of this clonotype. The chain has TRBV13 and TRBJ2-7; 7 nucleotides align to TRBD1. The CDR3 contains 14 residues. The V segment lost 5 bases and the J segment 9 bases; nucleotides outside the gene matches: 13. Per the germline V gene, CDR1 is PRHDT and CDR2 is FYEKMQ (reference sequence). The CDR3 DNA reads TGTGCCAGCAGCCGGCAAGGGACAGTGAGGGTGCAGTACTTC. Translation gives CASSRQGTVRVQYF. Complete variable domain (other parts from reference TRBV13 and TRBJ2-7): AAGVIQSPRHLIKEKRETATLKCYPIPRHDTVYWYQQGPGQDPQFLISFYEKMQSDKGSIPDRFSAQQFSDYHSELNMSSLELGDSALYFCASSRQGTVRVQYFGPGTRLTVT.

The chain carries TRBV6-1 and TRBJ1-3; D not resolved. Per germline, CDR1 MNHNS and CDR2 SASEGT. The V end was cut by 9 bases, the J end by 0 bases, with 12 bases between. The CDR3 spans 14 residues. The CDR3 DNA sequence: TGTGCCAGTACCCTAACGAGCTCTGGAAACACCATATATTTT. It translates to CASTLTSSGNTIYF.

In its sample, this clonotype was seen many times. The chain links TRBV15 to TRBJ2-7; D is unresolved. Germline CDR1 and CDR2: LNHNV and YYDKDF (reference sequence). This CDR3 is 14 amino acids long. V was shortened by 9 bases and J by 1 base, with 16 bases between the two germline ends. The CDR3 region has the DNA TGTGCCACTCGGCTGCTGGATGGATCCTACGAGCAGTACTTC. Its translation: CATRLLDGSYEQYF.

This clonotype has ten or more counts. The J gene is TRBJ2-7, the V gene TRBV27, with D possibly called TRBD1 or TRBD2 (5 bases each). The V gene's germline CDR1 is MNHEY and CDR2 SMNVEV (reference sequence). Deletions cut 6 bases from V and 2 bases from J, with 14 bases between. The CDR3 consists of 14 residues. Written as DNA, the CDR3 is TGTGCCAGCAGCCCATACTTGGGGGCCTACGAGCAGTACTTC. This encodes CASSPYLGAYEQYF.

This clonotype has ten or more counts. The chain couples TRBV5-4 to TRBJ2-6; 8 nucleotides align to TRBD2. This CDR3 has 16 residues. Germline V gives CDR1 SGHNT, CDR2 YYREEE (reference sequence). With V trimmed by 4 bases and J by 2 bases, 5 bases remained unmatched. The CDR3: CASSLPAGAGANVLTF. The CDR3 nucleotides are TGTGCCAGCAGCCTTCCAGCGGGAGCTGGGGCCAACGTCCTGACTTTC. The variable domain in full, with the rest retrieved from reference TRBV5-4 and TRBJ2-6, is ETGVTQSPTHLIKTRGQQVTLRCSSQSGHNTVSWYQQALGQGPQFIFQYYREEENGRGNFPPRFSGLQFPNYSSELNVNALELDDSALYLCASSLPAGAGANVLTFGAGSRLTVL.

The chain is built from TRBV6-5 and TRBJ1-2; TRBD1 matches 9 bases. The trim removed 0 bases at V and 5 bases at J, leaving 4 bases unmatched. The CDR3 runs 15 residues. CDR1 and CDR2 (germline): MNHEY, SVGAGI. The CDR3, as DNA: TGTGCCAGCAGTTACTCCGGGACAGGGAAATATGGCTACACCTTC. It yields the protein CASSYSGTGKYGYTF.

This clonotype appeared many times. The rearrangement joins TRBV5-1 to TRBJ1-1; D not certain. This CDR3 spans 15 amino acids. V was pared by 7 bases and J by 5 bases, with 21 bases between. Germline V gene data show CDR1 as SGHRS and CDR2 as YFSETQ. In DNA form, the CDR3 reads TGCGCCAGCGCAAGGTACGGCACCGGTTCTACTGAAGCTTTCTTT. Translation gives CASARYGTGSTEAFF.

The chain uses TRBV18 and TRBJ1-2, with 9 bases lining up with TRBD1. Germline trimming cut 6 bases from V and 4 bases from J; bases unmatched to any gene: 6. Germline CDR1 KGHSH, CDR2 LQKENI. The CDR3 consists of 14 residues. The CDR3 region has the DNA TGTGCCAGCTCCCCCGGGACAGGGTTCTATGGCTACACCTTC. Encoded protein: CASSPGTGFYGYTF.

This clonotype was seen at least ten times. The rearrangement links TRBV13 to TRBJ2-7; 8 nucleotides match TRBD2. The CDR3 totals 14 residues. V gave up 2 bases and J gave up 4 bases; unmatched junction bases: 4. Germline loops: CDR1 PRHDT, CDR2 FYEKMQ (reference sequence). The CDR3 sequence: CASSLTGRVYEQYF. CDR3 bases: TGTGCCAGCAGCTTAACCGGGAGGGTTTACGAGCAGTACTTC.

This rearrangement joins TRBV6-1 to TRBJ2-1; 8 bases agree with TRBD2. CDR3 length: 15 residues. Germline-derived CDR1 and CDR2 are MNHNS and SASEGT. The J segment lost 2 bases and the V segment lost 4 bases, leaving 4 bases of the junction unmatched. The CDR3 loop is CASSGRGGTYNEQFF. CDR3 bases: TGTGCCAGCAGTGGCCGCGGGGGGACCTACAATGAGCAGTTCTTC.

In its sample, this clonotype was seen many times. The CDR3 spells CASSRRRDAGGNQPQHF. The CDR3 coding sequence is TGTGCCAGCAGCCGCCGCCGGGACGCTGGGGGCAATCAGCCCCAGCATTTT. V usage is TRBV6-4 and J usage is TRBJ1-5; a possible D gene is TRBD1 (5 bases). V lost 6 bases, J lost 2 bases, and 20 bases lay in between. This CDR3 comprises 17 residues. Per germline, CDR1 MRHNA and CDR2 SNTAGT.

This clonotype was seen at least ten times. The chain combines TRBV28 with TRBJ1-6, with D maybe TRBD1 (5 bases). This CDR3 contains 13 residues. The V and J ends lost 2 bases and 9 bases respectively, with 8 bases between them. Per the germline V gene, CDR1 is MDHEN and CDR2 is SYDVKM. CDR3 residues: CASSLPTVSPLHF. The CDR3 DNA sequence: TGTGCCAGCAGTTTACCGACAGTTTCACCCCTCCACTTT.

Many counts were recorded for this clonotype. The V call is TRBV6-2 or TRBV6-3, the J call TRBJ1-1; D is possibly TRBD1 (5 bases). In germline, CDR1 is MNHEY, CDR2 SVGEGT. V lost 2 bases and J 5 bases, leaving 18 bases between the germline ends. The CDR3 is 16 amino acids. The CDR3 protein is CASSYNPRGARTEAFF. CDR3 coding DNA: TGTGCCAGCAGTTACAACCCCCGAGGGGCGAGGACTGAAGCTTTCTTT.

The chain has TRBV27 and TRBJ2-7, with D perhaps matching TRBD2 (6 bases). There are 14 residues in the CDR3. Germline CDR1 is MNHEY and CDR2 is SMNVEV (reference sequence). V shed 10 bases and J shed 1 base, with 17 bases lying between them. The CDR3 region is CATREGLESYEQYF. The DNA of the CDR3 is TGTGCCACGAGAGAGGGACTTGAGTCCTACGAGCAGTACTTC.

The chain couples TRBV20-1 to TRBJ2-7; tentative D call: TRBD2 (6 bases). Trimming took 0 bases from V and 2 from J, leaving 14 bases between them. The CDR3 covers 15 residues. Germline V CDR1 and CDR2: DFQATT, SNEGSKA (reference sequence). The CDR3 loop is CSARDTAGRAYEQYF. The CDR3 coding sequence is TGCAGTGCTAGAGATACGGCGGGACGGGCCTACGAGCAGTACTTC.

At least ten counts were recorded for this clonotype. The rearrangement uses TRBV6-1 and TRBJ2-7; possibly TRBD1 for D (5 bases). CDR3 length equals 13 residues. V was clipped by 1 base and J by 4 bases, with 8 bases between them. CDR1 and CDR2 (germline): MNHNS, SASEGT. The CDR3 DNA follows: TGTGCCAGCAGTGAAGGCAGGGCTTACGAGCAGTACTTC. This sequence encodes CASSEGRAYEQYF.